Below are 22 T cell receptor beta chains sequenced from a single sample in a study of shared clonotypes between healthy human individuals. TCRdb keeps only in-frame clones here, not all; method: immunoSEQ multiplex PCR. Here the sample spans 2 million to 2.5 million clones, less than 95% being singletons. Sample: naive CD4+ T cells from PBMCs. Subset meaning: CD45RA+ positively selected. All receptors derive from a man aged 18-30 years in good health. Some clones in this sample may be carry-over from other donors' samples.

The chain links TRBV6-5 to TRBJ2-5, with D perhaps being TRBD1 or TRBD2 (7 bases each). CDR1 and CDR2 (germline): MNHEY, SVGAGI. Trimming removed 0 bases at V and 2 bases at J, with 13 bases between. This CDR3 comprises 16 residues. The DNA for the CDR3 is TGTGCCAGCAGTTACTCAGGCAGGGGGGGACAAGAGACCCAGTACTTC. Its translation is CASSYSGRGGQETQYF.

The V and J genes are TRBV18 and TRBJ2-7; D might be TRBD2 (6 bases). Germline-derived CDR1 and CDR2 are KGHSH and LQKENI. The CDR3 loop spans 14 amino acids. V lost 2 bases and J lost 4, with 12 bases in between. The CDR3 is CASSPGGIQYEQYF. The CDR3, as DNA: TGTGCCAGCTCACCAGGCGGGATTCAGTACGAGCAGTACTTC.

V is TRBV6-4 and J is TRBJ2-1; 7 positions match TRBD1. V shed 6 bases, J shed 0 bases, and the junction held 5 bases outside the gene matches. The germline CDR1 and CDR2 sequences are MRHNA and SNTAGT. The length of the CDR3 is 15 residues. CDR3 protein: CASSAQGSSYNEQFF. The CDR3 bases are TGTGCCAGCAGCGCACAGGGGAGCTCCTACAATGAGCAGTTCTTC.

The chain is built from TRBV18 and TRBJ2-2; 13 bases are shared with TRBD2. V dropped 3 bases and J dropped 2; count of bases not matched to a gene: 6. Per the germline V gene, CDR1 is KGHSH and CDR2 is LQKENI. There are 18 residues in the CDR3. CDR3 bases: TGTGCCAGCTCACCGATACTAGCGGGAGGGCCCAACACCGGGGAGCTGTTTTTT. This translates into CASSPILAGGPNTGELFF.

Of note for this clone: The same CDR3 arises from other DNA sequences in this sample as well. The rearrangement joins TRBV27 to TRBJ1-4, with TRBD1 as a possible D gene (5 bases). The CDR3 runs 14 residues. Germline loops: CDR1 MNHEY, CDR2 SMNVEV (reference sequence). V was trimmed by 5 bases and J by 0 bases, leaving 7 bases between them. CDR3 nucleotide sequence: TGTGCCAGCAGTGTGACAGCAACTAATGAAAAACTGTTTTTT. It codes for CASSVTATNEKLFF.

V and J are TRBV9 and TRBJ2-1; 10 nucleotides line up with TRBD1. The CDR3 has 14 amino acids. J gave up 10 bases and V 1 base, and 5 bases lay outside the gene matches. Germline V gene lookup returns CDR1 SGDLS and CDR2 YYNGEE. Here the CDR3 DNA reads TGTGCCAGCAGCGTACCACCGGGACAGGGGGAGCAGTTCTTC. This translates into CASSVPPGQGEQFF.

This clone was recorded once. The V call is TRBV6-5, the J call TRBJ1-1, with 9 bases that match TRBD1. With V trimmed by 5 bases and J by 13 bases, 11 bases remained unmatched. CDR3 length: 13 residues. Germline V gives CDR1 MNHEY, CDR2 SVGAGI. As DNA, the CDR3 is TGTGCCAGCAGTCAAGGACAGGGGACTCAGGGTTTCTTT. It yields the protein CASSQGQGTQGFF.

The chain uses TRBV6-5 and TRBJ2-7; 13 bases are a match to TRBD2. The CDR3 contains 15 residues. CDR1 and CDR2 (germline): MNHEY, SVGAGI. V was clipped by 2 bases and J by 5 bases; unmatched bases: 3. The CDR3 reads CASSYTSGRAHEQYF. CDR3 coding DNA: TGTGCCAGCAGTTACACTAGCGGGAGGGCGCACGAGCAGTACTTC.

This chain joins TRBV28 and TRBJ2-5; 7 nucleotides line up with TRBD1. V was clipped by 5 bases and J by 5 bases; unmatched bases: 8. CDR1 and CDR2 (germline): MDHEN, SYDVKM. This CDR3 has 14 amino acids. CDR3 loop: CASSPDRRRETQYF. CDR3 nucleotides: TGTGCCAGCAGTCCGGACAGGCGACGGGAGACCCAGTACTTC.

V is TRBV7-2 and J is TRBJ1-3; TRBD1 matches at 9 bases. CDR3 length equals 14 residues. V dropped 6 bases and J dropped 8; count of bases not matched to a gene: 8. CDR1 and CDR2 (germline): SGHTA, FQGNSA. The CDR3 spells CASSSTGGAYTIYF. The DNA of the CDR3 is TGTGCCAGCAGTTCTACAGGGGGCGCATACACCATATATTTT.

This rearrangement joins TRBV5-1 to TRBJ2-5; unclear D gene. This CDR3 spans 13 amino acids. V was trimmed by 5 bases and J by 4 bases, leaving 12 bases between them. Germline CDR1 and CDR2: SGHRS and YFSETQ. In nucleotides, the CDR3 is TGCGCCAGCAGTAGGAGCGCCAGAGAGACCCAGTACTTC. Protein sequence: CASSRSARETQYF.

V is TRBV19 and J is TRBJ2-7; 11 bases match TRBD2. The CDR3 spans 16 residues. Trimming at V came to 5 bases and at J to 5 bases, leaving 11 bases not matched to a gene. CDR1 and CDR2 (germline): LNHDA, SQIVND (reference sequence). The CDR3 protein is CASSLSSGRTFNEQYF. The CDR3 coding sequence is TGTGCCAGTAGTCTATCTAGCGGGAGGACCTTCAACGAGCAGTACTTC. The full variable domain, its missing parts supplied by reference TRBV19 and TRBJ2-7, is DGGITQSPKYLFRKEGQNVTLSCEQNLNHDAMYWYRQDPGQGLRLIYYSQIVNDFQKGDIAEGYSVSREKKESFPLTVTSAQKNPTAFYLCASSLSSGRTFNEQYFGPGTRLTVT.

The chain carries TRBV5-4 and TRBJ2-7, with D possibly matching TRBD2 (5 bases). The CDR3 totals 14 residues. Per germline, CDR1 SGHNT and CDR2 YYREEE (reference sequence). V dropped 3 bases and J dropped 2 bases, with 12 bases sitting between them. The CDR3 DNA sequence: TGTGCCAGCAGCTCCAAAGACTATACCTACGAGCAGTACTTC. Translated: CASSSKDYTYEQYF.

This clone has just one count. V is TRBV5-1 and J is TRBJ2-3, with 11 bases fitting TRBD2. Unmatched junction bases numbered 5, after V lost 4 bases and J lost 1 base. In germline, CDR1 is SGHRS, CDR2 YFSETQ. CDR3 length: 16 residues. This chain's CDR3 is CASSPLGLAGTDTQYF. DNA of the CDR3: TGCGCCAGCAGCCCCCTGGGACTAGCGGGCACAGATACGCAGTATTTT.

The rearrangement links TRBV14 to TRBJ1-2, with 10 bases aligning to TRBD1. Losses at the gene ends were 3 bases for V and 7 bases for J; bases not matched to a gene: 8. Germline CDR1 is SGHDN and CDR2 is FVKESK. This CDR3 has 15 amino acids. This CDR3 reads CASSHDRGLAGGYTF. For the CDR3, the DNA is TGTGCCAGCAGCCATGACAGGGGGCTGGCAGGTGGCTACACCTTC. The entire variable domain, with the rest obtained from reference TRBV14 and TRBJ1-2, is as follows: EAGVTQFPSHSVIEKGQTVTLRCDPISGHDNLYWYRRVMGKEIKFLLHFVKESKQDESGMPNNRFLAERTGGTYSTLKVQPAELEDSGVYFCASSHDRGLAGGYTFGSGTRLTVV.

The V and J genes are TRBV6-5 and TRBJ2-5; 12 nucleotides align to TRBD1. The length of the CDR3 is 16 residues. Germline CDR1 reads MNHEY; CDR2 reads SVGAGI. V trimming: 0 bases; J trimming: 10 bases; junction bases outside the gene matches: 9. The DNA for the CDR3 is TGTGCCAGCAGTTACTCAACACCGGGACAGGGGGCGATCCAGTACTTC. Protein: CASSYSTPGQGAIQYF.

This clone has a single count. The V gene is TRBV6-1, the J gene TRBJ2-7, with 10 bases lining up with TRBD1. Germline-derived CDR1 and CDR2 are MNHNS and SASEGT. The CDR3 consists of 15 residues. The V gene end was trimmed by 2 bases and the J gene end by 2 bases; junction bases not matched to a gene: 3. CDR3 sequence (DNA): TGTGCCAGCAGTGAAACTGGACAGGGGGCCTACGAGCAGTACTTC. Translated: CASSETGQGAYEQYF.

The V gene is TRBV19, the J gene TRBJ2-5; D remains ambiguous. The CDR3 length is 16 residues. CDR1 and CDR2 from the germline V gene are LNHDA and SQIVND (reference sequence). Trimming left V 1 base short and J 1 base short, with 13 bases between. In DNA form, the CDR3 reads TGTGCCAGTAGTATAGGAGCTAGGGCGCGCCAAGAGACCCAGTACTTC. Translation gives CASSIGARARQETQYF.

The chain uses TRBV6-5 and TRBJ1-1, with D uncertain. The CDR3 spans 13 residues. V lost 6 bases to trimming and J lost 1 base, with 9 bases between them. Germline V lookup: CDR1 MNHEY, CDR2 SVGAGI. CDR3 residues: CASRLQRNTEAFF. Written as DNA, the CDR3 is TGTGCCAGCAGACTGCAGAGGAACACTGAAGCTTTCTTT.

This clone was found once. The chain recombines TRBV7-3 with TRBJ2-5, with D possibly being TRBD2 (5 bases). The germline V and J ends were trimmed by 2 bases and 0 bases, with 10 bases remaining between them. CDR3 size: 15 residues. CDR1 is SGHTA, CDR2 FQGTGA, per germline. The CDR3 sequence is CASSLGTGDQETQYF. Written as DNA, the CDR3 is TGTGCCAGCAGCTTAGGAACCGGGGACCAAGAGACCCAGTACTTC. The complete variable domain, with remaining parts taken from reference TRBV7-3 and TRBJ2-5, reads GAGVSQTPSNKVTEKGKYVELRCDPISGHTALYWYRQSLGQGPEFLIYFQGTGAADDSGLPNDRFFAVRPEGSVSTLKIQRTERGDSAVYLCASSLGTGDQETQYFGPGTRLLVL.

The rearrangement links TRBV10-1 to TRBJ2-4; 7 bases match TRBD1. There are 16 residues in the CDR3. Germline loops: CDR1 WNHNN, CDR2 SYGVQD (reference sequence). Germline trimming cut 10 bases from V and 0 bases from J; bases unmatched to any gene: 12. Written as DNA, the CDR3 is TGCGCCAACCAGAGCCGGGACAGATTAGCCAAAAACATTCAGTACTTC. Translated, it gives CANQSRDRLAKNIQYF.

The CDR3 nucleotides read TGTGCCAGCAGCACAGCCCAGGGGCTCGTCGAGACCCAGTACTTC. It encodes CASSTAQGLVETQYF. The chain employs TRBV5-6 and TRBJ2-5; a possible D gene is TRBD1 (6 bases). CDR3 length: 15 residues. From germline, CDR1 is SGHDT and CDR2 YYEEEE. With 4 bases removed from V and 5 bases from J, the gap between germline ends came to 18 bases.